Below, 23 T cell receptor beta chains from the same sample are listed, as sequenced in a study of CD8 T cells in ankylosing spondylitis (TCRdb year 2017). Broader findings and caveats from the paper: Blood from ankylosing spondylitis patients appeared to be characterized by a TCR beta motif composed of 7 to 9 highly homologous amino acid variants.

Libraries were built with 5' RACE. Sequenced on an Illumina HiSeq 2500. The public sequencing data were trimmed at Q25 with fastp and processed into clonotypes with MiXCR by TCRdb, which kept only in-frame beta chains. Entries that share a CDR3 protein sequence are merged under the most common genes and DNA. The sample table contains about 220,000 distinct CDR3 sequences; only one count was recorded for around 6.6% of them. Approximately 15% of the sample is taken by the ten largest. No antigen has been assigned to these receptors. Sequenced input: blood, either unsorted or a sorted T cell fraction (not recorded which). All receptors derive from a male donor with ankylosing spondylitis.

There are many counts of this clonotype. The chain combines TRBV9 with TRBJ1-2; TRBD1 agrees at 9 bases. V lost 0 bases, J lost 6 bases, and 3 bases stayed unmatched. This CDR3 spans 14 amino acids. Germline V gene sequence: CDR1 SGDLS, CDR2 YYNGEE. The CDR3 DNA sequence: TGTGCCAGCAGCGTAGGGGACAGGGTAAATGGCTACACCTTC. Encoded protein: CASSVGDRVNGYTF.

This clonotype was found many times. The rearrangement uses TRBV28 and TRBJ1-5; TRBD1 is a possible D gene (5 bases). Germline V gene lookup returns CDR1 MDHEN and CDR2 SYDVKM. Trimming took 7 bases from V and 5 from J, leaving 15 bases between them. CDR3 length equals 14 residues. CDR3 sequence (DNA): TGTGCCAGCAAGCAGGGCCGAGGATATCAGCCCCAGCATTTT. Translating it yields CASKQGRGYQPQHF.

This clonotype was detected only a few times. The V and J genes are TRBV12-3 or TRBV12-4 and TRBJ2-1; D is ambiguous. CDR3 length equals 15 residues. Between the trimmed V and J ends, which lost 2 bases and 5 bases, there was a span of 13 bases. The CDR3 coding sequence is TGTGCCAGCAGTTTATATCGGAGCTTAAACAATGAGCAGTTCTTC. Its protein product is CASSLYRSLNNEQFF.

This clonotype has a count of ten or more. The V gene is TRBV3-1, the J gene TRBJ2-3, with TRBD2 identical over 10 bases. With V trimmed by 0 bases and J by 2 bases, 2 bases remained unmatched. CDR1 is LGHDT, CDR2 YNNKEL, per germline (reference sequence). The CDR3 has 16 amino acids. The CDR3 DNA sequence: TGTGCCAGCAGCCAAGAACTAGCGGGGATCACAGATACGCAGTATTTT. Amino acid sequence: CASSQELAGITDTQYF.

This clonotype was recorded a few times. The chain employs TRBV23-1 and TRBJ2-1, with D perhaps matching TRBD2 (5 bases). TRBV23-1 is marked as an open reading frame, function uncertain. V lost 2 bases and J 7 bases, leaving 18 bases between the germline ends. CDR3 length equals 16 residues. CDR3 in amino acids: CASSQPLDPEANEQFF. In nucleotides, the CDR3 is TGCGCCAGCAGTCAACCACTAGATCCCGAAGCTAATGAGCAGTTCTTC.

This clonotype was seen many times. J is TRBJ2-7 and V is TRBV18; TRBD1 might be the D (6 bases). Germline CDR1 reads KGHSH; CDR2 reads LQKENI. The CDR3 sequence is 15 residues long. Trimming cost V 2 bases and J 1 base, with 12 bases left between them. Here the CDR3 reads CASSPRTDNSYEQYF. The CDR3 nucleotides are TGTGCCAGCTCACCAAGGACAGACAATTCCTACGAGCAGTACTTC.

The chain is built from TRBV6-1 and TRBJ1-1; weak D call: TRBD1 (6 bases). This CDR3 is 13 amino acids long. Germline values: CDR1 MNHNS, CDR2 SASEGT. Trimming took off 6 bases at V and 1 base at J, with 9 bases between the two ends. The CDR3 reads CASREGGNTEAFF. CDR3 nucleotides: TGTGCCAGCAGAGAGGGGGGGAACACTGAAGCTTTCTTT.

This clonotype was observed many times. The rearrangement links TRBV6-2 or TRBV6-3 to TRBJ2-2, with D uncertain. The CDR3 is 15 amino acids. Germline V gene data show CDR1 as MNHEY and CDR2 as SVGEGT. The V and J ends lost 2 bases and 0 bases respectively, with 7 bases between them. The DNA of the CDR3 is TGTGCCAGCAGTTACGTTGGGACGAACACCGGGGAGCTGTTTTTT. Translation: CASSYVGTNTGELFF.

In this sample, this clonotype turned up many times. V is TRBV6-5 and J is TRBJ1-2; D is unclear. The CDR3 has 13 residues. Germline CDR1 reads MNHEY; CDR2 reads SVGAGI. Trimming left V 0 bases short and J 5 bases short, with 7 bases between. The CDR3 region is CASSYSNDYGYTF. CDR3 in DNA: TGTGCCAGCAGTTACTCGAACGATTATGGCTACACCTTC.

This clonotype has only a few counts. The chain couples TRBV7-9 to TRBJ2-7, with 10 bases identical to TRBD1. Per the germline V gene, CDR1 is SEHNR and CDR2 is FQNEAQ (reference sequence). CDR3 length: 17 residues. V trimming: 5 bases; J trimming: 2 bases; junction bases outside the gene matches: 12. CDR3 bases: TGTGCCAGCAGCCCCCCCCAGATCGGGACAGGGGCCTACGAGCAGTACTTC. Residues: CASSPPQIGTGAYEQYF.

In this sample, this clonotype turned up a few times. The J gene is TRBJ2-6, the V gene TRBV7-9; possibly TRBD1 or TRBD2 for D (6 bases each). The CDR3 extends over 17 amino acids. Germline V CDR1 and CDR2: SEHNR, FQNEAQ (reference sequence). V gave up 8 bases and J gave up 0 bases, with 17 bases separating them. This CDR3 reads CASLEGGPYSGANVLTF. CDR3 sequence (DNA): TGTGCCAGCCTTGAGGGGGGCCCCTACTCTGGGGCCAACGTCCTGACTTTC.

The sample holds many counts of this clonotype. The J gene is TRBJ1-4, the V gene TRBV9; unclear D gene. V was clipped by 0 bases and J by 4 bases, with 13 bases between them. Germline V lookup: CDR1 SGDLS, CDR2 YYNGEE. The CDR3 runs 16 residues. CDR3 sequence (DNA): TGTGCCAGCAGCGTAGAGTCCGGGAATAGTAATGAAAAACTGTTTTTT. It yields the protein CASSVESGNSNEKLFF.

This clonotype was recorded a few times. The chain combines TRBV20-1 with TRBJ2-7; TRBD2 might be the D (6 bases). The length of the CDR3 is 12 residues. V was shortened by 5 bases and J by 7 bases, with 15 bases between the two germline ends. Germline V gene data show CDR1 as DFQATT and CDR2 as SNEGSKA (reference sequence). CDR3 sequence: CSALGQAGEQYF. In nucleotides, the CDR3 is TGCAGTGCTCTCGGCCAGGCGGGAGAGCAGTACTTC.

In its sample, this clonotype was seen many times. The CDR3 nucleotides are TGCAGTGCTAGTCCATTGCCCTACGAGCAGTACTTC. Amino acid sequence: CSASPLPYEQYF. The rearrangement uses TRBV20-1 and TRBJ2-7; D is unclear. The CDR3 runs 12 residues. CDR1 is DFQATT and CDR2 is SNEGSKA in the germline V gene (reference sequence). Trimming took off 3 bases at V and 2 bases at J, with 8 bases between the two ends.

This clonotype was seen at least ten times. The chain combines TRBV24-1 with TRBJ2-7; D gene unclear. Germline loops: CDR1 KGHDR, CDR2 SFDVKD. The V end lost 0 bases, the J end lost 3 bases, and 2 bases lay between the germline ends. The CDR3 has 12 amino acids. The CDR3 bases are TGTGCCACCAGTGATTTGAACTACGAGCAGTACTTC. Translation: CATSDLNYEQYF.

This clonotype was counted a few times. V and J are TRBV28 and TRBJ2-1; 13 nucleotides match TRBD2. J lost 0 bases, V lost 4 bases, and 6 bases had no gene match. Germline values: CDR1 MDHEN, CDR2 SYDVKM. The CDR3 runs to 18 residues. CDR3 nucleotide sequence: TGTGCCAGCAGTTCCATACTAGCGGGAGGGAACTCCTACAATGAGCAGTTCTTC. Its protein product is CASSSILAGGNSYNEQFF.

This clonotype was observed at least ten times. CDR3 amino acids: CASKLASGYEQYF. CDR3 nucleotides: TGTGCCAGCAAATTGGCTAGCGGCTACGAGCAGTACTTC. V is TRBV28 and J is TRBJ2-7, with TRBD2 identical over 7 bases. Per germline, CDR1 MDHEN and CDR2 SYDVKM. With V trimmed by 7 bases and J by 3 bases, 6 bases remained unmatched. The CDR3 is 13 amino acids.

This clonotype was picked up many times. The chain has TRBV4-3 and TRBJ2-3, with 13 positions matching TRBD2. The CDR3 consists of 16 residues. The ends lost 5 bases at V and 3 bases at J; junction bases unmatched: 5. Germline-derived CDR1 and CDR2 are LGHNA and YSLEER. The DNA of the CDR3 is TGCGCCAGCAGCGACGGACTAGCGGGAGAAACAGATACGCAGTATTTT. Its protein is CASSDGLAGETDTQYF.

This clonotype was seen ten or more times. The CDR3 sequence is CASSEGGLPTEQYF. DNA of the CDR3: TGTGCCAGCAGCGAGGGGGGACTACCCACCGAGCAGTACTTC. The J gene is TRBJ2-7, the V gene TRBV4-2; weak D call: TRBD2 (7 bases). The CDR3 extends over 14 amino acids. V gave up 5 bases and J gave up 6 bases, with 17 bases separating them. Germline V gene data show CDR1 as LGHNA and CDR2 as YNFKEQ.

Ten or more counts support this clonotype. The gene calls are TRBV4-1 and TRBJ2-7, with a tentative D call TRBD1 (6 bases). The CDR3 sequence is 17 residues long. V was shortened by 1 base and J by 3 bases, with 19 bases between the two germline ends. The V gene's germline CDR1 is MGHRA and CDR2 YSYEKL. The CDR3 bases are TGCGCCAGCAGCCAAGGAGTAAATATTCTAGGGGGCTACGAGCAGTACTTC. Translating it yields CASSQGVNILGGYEQYF.

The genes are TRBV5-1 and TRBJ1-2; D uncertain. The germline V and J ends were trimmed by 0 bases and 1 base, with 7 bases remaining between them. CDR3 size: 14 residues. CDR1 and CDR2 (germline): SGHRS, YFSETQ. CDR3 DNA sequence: TGCGCCAGCAGCTTGGCCCTCCGTAACTATGGCTACACCTTC. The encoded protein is CASSLALRNYGYTF.

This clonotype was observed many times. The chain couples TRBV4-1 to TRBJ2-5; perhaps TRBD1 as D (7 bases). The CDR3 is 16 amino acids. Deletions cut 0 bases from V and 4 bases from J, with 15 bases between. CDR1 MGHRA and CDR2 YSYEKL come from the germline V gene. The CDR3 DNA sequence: TGCGCCAGCAGCCAAGATGGAGGGCAGGGGGGAGAGACCCAGTACTTC. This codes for CASSQDGGQGGETQYF.

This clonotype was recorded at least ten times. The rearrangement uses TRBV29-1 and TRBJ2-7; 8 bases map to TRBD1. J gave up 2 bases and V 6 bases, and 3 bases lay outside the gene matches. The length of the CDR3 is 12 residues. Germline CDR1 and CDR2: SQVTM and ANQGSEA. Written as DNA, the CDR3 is TGCAGCGTCCAGGGGGCTGCCTACGAGCAGTACTTC. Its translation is CSVQGAAYEQYF.